This T cell receptor (beta chain) was sequenced in a study of blood T cell repertoires in COVID-19 (dated by TCRdb to 2018 to 2021). For context, the study as a whole: Samples covering the acute and convalescent phases of COVID-19 were provided by collaborators in the United States, Italy and Spain. Where available, HLA class I and class II types were obtained from metadata supplied by the sample provider rather than from assay-based typing. The repertoires were released in a freely available public database meant as a resource for research on the immune response to SARS-CoV-2. Subjects who had been exposed to COVID-19, were actively infected with it, or had recovered from it provided the deeply sampled blood TCRbeta repertoires that made up the dataset. A de-identified subject ID, COVID-19 status, age in years and sex were almost always included in the sample metadata. The prospective study material was composed of cDNA or gDNA derived from T cells, B-cell-depleted T cells, or PBMCs. Samples came from the ongoing ImmuneRACE study (first 160 participants) plus 1,254 subjects from 6 global collaborators.

The research as a whole found: The quantity of clinical and demographic metadata differed by source and by participant and was supplied without curation.

Remarks on this clone: The antigen it binds to is not known. No base quality values were provided; no much bigger clone lies one nucleotide off.

Each collaborating institution followed its own protocols to collect whole blood in K2EDTA tubes. For TCRbeta analysis, collaborators shipped samples as frozen whole blood, isolated PBMCs, or DNA extracted from either of those sample types. TCRbeta CDR3 regions were amplified from genomic DNA using the immunoSEQ Assay, a bias-controlled multiplex PCR. Per the authors' processing: Nucleated cell counts per sample were estimated from amplification of reference gene primers within the assay. To quantify the absolute abundance of each unique TCRbeta CDR3 rearrangement, sequence reads were collapsed and filtered. Productive Simpson clonality was computed per sample as the square root of Simpson's diversity index over productive rearrangements. TCRdb's version of the immuneACCESS table is confined to in-frame rearrangements and falls short of the full clone set. An unresolved V gene accounts for under half of the shortfall where checked; the remainder is of unknown origin. The V and J calls and clone size were taken over from that table, and D and trimming were inferred from the DNA. This sample is represented by 150,000 to 200,000 clones; about nine tenths of them were singletons. The top ten clones comprise 6.5% to 8.5% of the sample.

CDR1 SNHLY and CDR2 FYNNEI are derived from the germline V gene. The cysteine opens and the phenylalanine closes a CDR3 of 14 amino acids. The retained sequence is limited to the CDR3, 42 bases, with the frame set at the first base. V gives up 3 bases and J gives up 4 bases, and the segment between their germline ends measures 11 bases. This chain joins TRBV2 to TRBJ2-3; too little of a D gene remains to name it. Sequencing used peripheral blood. The TCR comes from a man aged 40-55 years with acute or convalescent COVID-19. The encoded CDR3 is CASSELSFPDTQYF. Here is the DNA: TGTGCCAGCAGTGAGTTGAGCTTTCCAGATACGCAGTATTTT.